The 32 T cell receptor beta chains reported below all come from one sample, sequenced in a study of STAT5B mutations in CD4+ large granular lymphocyte leukemia. Here immunoSEQ multiplex PCR was the method, and the copy in TCRdb shows in-frame clones only, minus some. The repertoire includes more than 30,000 clones, 85% to 90% of them detected once, and roughly 0.43% sits in the top ten. Input material: CD4+ T cells from blood buffy coats. The receptor source for this set is a human donor in good health.

This clone appeared a single time. The V call is TRBV28, the J call TRBJ1-2; D perhaps matches TRBD1 (5 bases). The CDR3 has 17 amino acids. Trimming stripped 2 bases from V and 0 bases from J, with 16 bases between. In germline, CDR1 is MDHEN, CDR2 SYDVKM. The CDR3: CASSLIVRDDSNYGYTF. DNA of the CDR3: TGTGCCAGCAGTTTAATCGTGCGGGACGACTCTAACTATGGCTACACCTTC.

The V call is TRBV7-3, the J call TRBJ2-1; 9 bases match TRBD2. Germline assignment: CDR1 SGHTA and CDR2 FQGTGA. The CDR3 has 16 residues. Trimming took 2 bases from V and 5 from J; bases not matched to a gene: 7. For the CDR3, the DNA is TGTGCCAGCAGCTTAGGTCCGGGACTAGCTCACAATGAGCAGTTCTTC. Encoded protein: CASSLGPGLAHNEQFF.

This rearrangement joins TRBV19 to TRBJ2-1, with D maybe TRBD2 (6 bases). Trimming left V 8 bases short and J 8 bases short, with 13 bases between. CDR1 and CDR2 (germline): LNHDA, SQIVND (reference sequence). The CDR3 runs to 12 residues. This CDR3 is CASRDFGYEQFF. The DNA of the CDR3 is TGTGCCAGTCGGGACTTTGGGTATGAGCAGTTCTTC. Full variable domain (remainder filled in from reference TRBV19 and TRBJ2-1): DGGITQSPKYLFRKEGQNVTLSCEQNLNHDAMYWYRQDPGQGLRLIYYSQIVNDFQKGDIAEGYSVSREKKESFPLTVTSAQKNPTAFYLCASRDFGYEQFFGPGTRLTVL.

The genes are TRBV19 and TRBJ1-5; D may be TRBD1 (6 bases). CDR3 length equals 18 residues. Between the trimmed V and J ends, which lost 5 bases and 7 bases, there was a span of 27 bases. CDR1 and CDR2 from the germline V gene are LNHDA and SQIVND (reference sequence). The CDR3 DNA is TGTGCCAGTAGTCCCCATATCCGTGTACAGGGAGACCACCAGCCCCAGCATTTT. It translates to CASSPHIRVQGDHQPQHF. Full variable domain (remainder filled in from reference TRBV19 and TRBJ1-5): DGGITQSPKYLFRKEGQNVTLSCEQNLNHDAMYWYRQDPGQGLRLIYYSQIVNDFQKGDIAEGYSVSREKKESFPLTVTSAQKNPTAFYLCASSPHIRVQGDHQPQHFGDGTRLSIL.

This sequence joins TRBV5-1 and TRBJ1-1; maybe TRBD1 (5 bases). V was trimmed by 4 bases and J by 4 bases, leaving 20 bases between them. Germline V gives CDR1 SGHRS, CDR2 YFSETQ. This CDR3 contains 16 residues. Here the CDR3 reads CASSPTTLGTLTEAFF. The CDR3 bases are TGCGCCAGCAGCCCCACCACCCTCGGGACTCTCACTGAAGCTTTCTTT.

The genes are TRBV28 and TRBJ2-5, with 7 bases matching TRBD2. V trimming: 3 bases; J trimming: 7 bases; junction bases outside the gene matches: 2. CDR1 and CDR2 (germline): MDHEN, SYDVKM. This CDR3 contains 12 residues. The CDR3 nucleotides read TGTGCCAGCAGTTTCTCGGGGGGGACCCAGTACTTC. Residues: CASSFSGGTQYF.

The chain employs TRBV5-4 and TRBJ2-7, with D perhaps matching TRBD2 (5 bases). Trimming stripped 4 bases from V and 4 bases from J, with 18 bases between. The CDR3 consists of 15 residues. The germline gives CDR1 SGHNT, CDR2 YYREEE (reference sequence). CDR3 in DNA: TGTGCCAGCAGCCCGGGAACCGACATAGTTTACGAGCAGTACTTC. Its protein product is CASSPGTDIVYEQYF.

The chain combines TRBV20-1 with TRBJ2-1, with no clear D. V lost 6 bases to trimming and J lost 9 bases, with 12 bases between them. The CDR3 has 11 amino acids. Germline V gives CDR1 DFQATT, CDR2 SNEGSKA (reference sequence). The CDR3: CSAPLLVEQFF. Written as DNA, the CDR3 is TGCAGTGCGCCGCTGTTGGTTGAGCAGTTCTTC.

The chain has TRBV6-1 and TRBJ1-5, with TRBD1 identical over 8 bases. This CDR3 is built from 14 residues. The J segment lost 4 bases and the V segment lost 2 bases, leaving 1 base of the junction unmatched. The V gene's germline CDR1 is MNHNS and CDR2 SASEGT. In nucleotides, the CDR3 is TGTGCCAGCAGTGAACAGGGGGCGAATCAGCCCCAGCATTTT. This codes for CASSEQGANQPQHF.

V is TRBV25-1 and J is TRBJ2-7; 9 bases align to TRBD2. With 1 base clipped from V and 4 bases from J, the junction kept 5 bases outside the gene matches. The germline V gene encodes CDR1 MGHDK and CDR2 SYGVNS. This CDR3 comprises 15 residues. The CDR3 DNA reads TGTGCCAGCAGTGAATTGGCGGGAGGGAAATACGAGCAGTACTTC. Its protein product is CASSELAGGKYEQYF.

V is TRBV6-1 and J is TRBJ1-2, with D uncertain. V was cut by 0 bases and J by 1 base, with 9 bases left in between. Germline loops: CDR1 MNHNS, CDR2 SASEGT. The CDR3 covers 15 residues. The CDR3 sequence is CASSEAGVLNYGYTF. CDR3 DNA: TGTGCCAGCAGTGAAGCTGGGGTCCTTAACTATGGCTACACCTTC.

Comments on this clone: At one boundary the junction diverges from the germline segment, which might be a read error. The rearrangement joins TRBV7-3 to TRBJ2-3, with TRBD2 identical over 13 bases. The CDR3 spans 17 residues. Germline lookup yields CDR1 SGHTA and CDR2 FQGTGA. This CDR3 reads CASSLTRLAGGSYTQYF. CDR3 DNA: TGTGCCAGCAGCCTAACGAGACTAGCGGGAGGAAGTTATACGCAGTATTTT.

The chain combines TRBV27 with TRBJ2-7; weak D call: TRBD2 (7 bases). V lost 4 bases, J lost 8 bases, and 27 bases lay in between. CDR1 is MNHEY and CDR2 is SMNVEV in the germline V gene (reference sequence). CDR3 length equals 17 residues. The CDR3: CASSSSPWTAGPRQQYF. For the CDR3, the DNA is TGTGCCAGCAGTTCATCCCCCTGGACAGCGGGACCTAGGCAGCAGTACTTC.

The chain is built from TRBV6-5 and TRBJ1-4, with D possibly matching TRBD1 (5 bases). Trimming removed 0 bases from V and 8 bases from J, with 16 bases in between. This CDR3 has 16 amino acids. Germline V gene sequence: CDR1 MNHEY, CDR2 SVGAGI. CDR3 bases: TGTGCCAGCAGTTACTCGGGCGGGACCGGGGGGGAAAAACTGTTTTTT. Its protein is CASSYSGGTGGEKLFF.

This clone was detected only once. CDR3 sequence reads: CASSQEQGLNYGYTF. The CDR3 coding sequence is TGTGCCAGCAGCCAAGAGCAGGGCCTTAACTATGGCTACACCTTC. The chain combines TRBV14 with TRBJ1-2; a weak D match, TRBD1 (5 bases). The CDR3 sequence is 15 residues long. The ends were cut back, 0 bases at V and 1 base at J, with 9 bases in the middle. The germline CDR1 and CDR2 sequences are SGHDN and FVKESK.

The chain combines TRBV10-3 with TRBJ2-5; perhaps D is TRBD1 or TRBD2 (5 bases each). V lost 10 bases and J lost 1, with 10 bases in between. The germline V gene has CDR1 ENHRY and CDR2 SYGVKD. The CDR3 length is 12 residues. The CDR3 DNA sequence: TGTGCCACGACCGGGACCCAAGAGACCCAGTACTTC. Residues: CATTGTQETQYF.

The rearrangement joins TRBV5-1 to TRBJ1-1, with D possibly TRBD1 on 6 matching bases. Germline V gives CDR1 SGHRS, CDR2 YFSETQ. Trimming took 5 bases from V and 1 from J, leaving 12 bases between them. The length of the CDR3 is 14 residues. The CDR3 sequence is CASSLQGANTEAFF. The DNA for the CDR3 is TGCGCCAGCAGTTTACAGGGAGCGAACACTGAAGCTTTCTTT.

The V gene is TRBV30, the J gene TRBJ1-2; D is unclear. The CDR3 runs to 8 residues. V was cut by 4 bases and J by 14 bases, with 8 bases left in between. CDR1 is GTSNPN and CDR2 is SVGIG in the germline V gene (reference sequence). In nucleotides, the CDR3 is TGTGCCTGGATGGGCCTTACCTTC. Translation: CAWMGLTF.

The rearrangement joins TRBV6-1 to TRBJ1-1, with TRBD1 matching over 7 bases. V lost 6 bases, J lost 1 base, and 2 bases stayed unmatched. This CDR3 has 13 amino acids. CDR1 is MNHNS and CDR2 is SASEGT in the germline V gene. The CDR3 sequence: CASRTGTNTEAFF. The CDR3 DNA reads TGTGCCAGCAGGACAGGGACGAACACTGAAGCTTTCTTT.

The rearrangement joins TRBV10-3 to TRBJ2-1, with 8 nucleotides matching TRBD2. The CDR3 has 15 amino acids. Germline CDR1 ENHRY, CDR2 SYGVKD. After removal of 5 bases from V and 5 bases from J, the junction contained 8 bases not matched to a gene. CDR3 sequence (DNA): TGTGCCATCAGTAGTACCGGGACTAGGAACAATGAGCAGTTCTTC. Its translation is CAISSTGTRNNEQFF.

The rearrangement links TRBV6-4 to TRBJ2-7; 8 bases align to TRBD1. The CDR3 has 16 amino acids. The V gene end was trimmed by 2 bases and the J gene end by 2 bases; junction bases not matched to a gene: 8. Germline CDR1 MRHNA, CDR2 SNTAGT. The CDR3, as DNA: TGTGCCAGCAGTGACCCAAAGCCGGGACAGGCCTACGAGCAGTACTTC. It yields the protein CASSDPKPGQAYEQYF.

J is TRBJ2-3 and V is TRBV28; TRBD2 matches at 10 bases. CDR3 length: 13 amino acids. Germline values: CDR1 MDHEN, CDR2 SYDVKM. Trimming cost V 10 bases and J 4 bases; bases outside gene matches: 5. The DNA of the CDR3 is TGTGCCATAGGGACTAGCGCCCCAGATACGCAGTATTTT. Translating gives CAIGTSAPDTQYF.

This sequence joins TRBV27 and TRBJ2-1, with 11 nucleotides matching TRBD2. After removal of 3 bases from V and 2 bases from J, the junction contained 3 bases not matched to a gene. CDR3 length equals 16 residues. Germline V lookup: CDR1 MNHEY, CDR2 SMNVEV (reference sequence). The CDR3 region is CASSFPSGRPYNEQFF. In DNA, the CDR3 is TGTGCCAGCAGTTTTCCTAGCGGGAGGCCCTACAATGAGCAGTTCTTC.

The rearrangement uses TRBV11-1 and TRBJ2-5; 11 bases agree with TRBD2. The last part of the DNA fits TRBJ2-7 better; the J call may be wrong. This CDR3 is built from 14 residues. Germline values: CDR1 SGHAT, CDR2 FQDESV (reference sequence). As DNA, the CDR3 is TGTGCCAGCAGGGAGACTAGCGGGACCTACGAGCAGTACTTC. This encodes CASRETSGTYEQYF.

The V call is TRBV19, the J call TRBJ2-6; a possible D gene is TRBD2 (5 bases). The germline V gene has CDR1 LNHDA and CDR2 SQIVND (reference sequence). V dropped 7 bases and J dropped 2 bases, with 9 bases sitting between them. The CDR3 is made up of 14 amino acids. This CDR3 reads CASKYGAGANVLTF. CDR3 nucleotides: TGTGCCAGTAAATACGGGGCTGGGGCCAACGTCCTGACTTTC. Supplemented by reference TRBV19 and TRBJ2-6, the full variable domain reads DGGITQSPKYLFRKEGQNVTLSCEQNLNHDAMYWYRQDPGQGLRLIYYSQIVNDFQKGDIAEGYSVSREKKESFPLTVTSAQKNPTAFYLCASKYGAGANVLTFGAGSRLTVL.

In its sample, this clone was seen once. This rearrangement joins TRBV7-9 to TRBJ2-1, with 7 nucleotides matching TRBD2. The CDR3 contains 12 residues. V lost 10 bases to trimming and J lost 5 bases; unmatched junction nucleotides: 5. Germline CDR1 is SEHNR and CDR2 is FQNEAQ (reference sequence). The CDR3 coding sequence is TGTGCCACGCCCCTAGCGGACAATGAGCAGTTCTTC. This translates into CATPLADNEQFF.

The rearrangement uses TRBV5-4 and TRBJ2-5, with TRBD1 identical over 9 bases. There are 16 residues in the CDR3. CDR1 is SGHNT and CDR2 is YYREEE in the germline V gene (reference sequence). Trimming at V came to 0 bases and at J to 2 bases, leaving 5 bases not matched to a gene. The CDR3 here is CASSLATGGPQETQYF. As DNA, the CDR3 is TGTGCCAGCAGCTTGGCAACAGGGGGCCCTCAAGAGACCCAGTACTTC.

The chain has TRBV29-1 and TRBJ1-1; the match to TRBD1 covers 10 bases. With 6 bases clipped from V and 3 bases from J, the junction kept 1 base outside the gene matches. Germline V gene data show CDR1 as SQVTM and CDR2 as ANQGSEA. This CDR3 comprises 12 residues. The CDR3 protein is CSVGTGDTEAFF. Written as DNA, the CDR3 is TGCAGCGTGGGGACAGGGGACACTGAAGCTTTCTTT.

This clone was seen only once. V usage is TRBV6-6 and J usage is TRBJ1-1, with 10 positions matching TRBD1. The germline gives CDR1 MNHNY, CDR2 SVGAGI (reference sequence). This CDR3 has 16 amino acids. With 2 bases clipped from V and 1 base from J, the junction kept 4 bases outside the gene matches. CDR3 amino acids: CASSYPRTGGNTEAFF. CDR3 DNA: TGTGCCAGCAGTTACCCACGGACAGGGGGGAACACTGAAGCTTTCTTT.

This clone was seen once. The V and J genes are TRBV19 and TRBJ2-7; 12 bases line up with TRBD1. The germline CDR1 and CDR2 sequences are LNHDA and SQIVND (reference sequence). V lost 3 bases, J lost 11 bases, and 11 bases stayed unmatched. This CDR3 is built from 15 residues. The CDR3 sequence: CASSMGDGTGGGEYF. In nucleotides, the CDR3 is TGTGCCAGTAGTATGGGTGACGGGACAGGGGGCGGCGAGTACTTC.

The chain recombines TRBV6-1 with TRBJ1-2; D gene uncertain. CDR3 length: 16 amino acids. From germline, CDR1 is MNHNS and CDR2 SASEGT. Trimming pared 3 bases from V and 2 bases from J, leaving 16 bases between. Here the CDR3 reads CASSDLGRSKNYGYTF. The CDR3 DNA sequence: TGTGCCAGCAGTGATCTTGGGCGGAGTAAAAACTATGGCTACACCTTC.

CDR3 DNA: TGTGCCAGCGGGAAGAGAGGGGAGCAGTACTTC. Residues: CASGKRGEQYF. V is TRBV28 and J is TRBJ2-7, with D perhaps matching TRBD2 (5 bases). The CDR3 loop spans 11 amino acids. Germline assignment: CDR1 MDHEN and CDR2 SYDVKM. Trimming removed 8 bases from V and 7 bases from J, with 12 bases in between.